The source of this TCR beta chain is a study of blood T cell repertoires in COVID-19. Data came from immunoSEQ multiplex PCR; TCRdb stores just in-frame clones and leaves some out. In the table there are some 200,000 clones, 85% to 90% of which are singletons. CDR1 is SGHRS, CDR2 YFSETQ, per germline. V dropped 6 bases and J dropped 1; count of bases not matched to a gene: 2. This CDR3 has 14 residues. This sequence joins TRBV5-1 and TRBJ2-2; TRBD1 matches 8 bases. The sequence came from a woman aged 55-75 years with acute or convalescent COVID-19. Sequencing was performed on peripheral blood. The CDR3 DNA follows: TGCGCCAGCACCACAGGGGGGAACACCGGGGAGCTGTTTTTT. Residues: CASTTGGNTGELFF.